This TCR beta chain derives from a study of CD8+ T cells in alopecia areata. Study results and caveats: Normal scalp showed lower clonality than lesional scalp, especially alopecia totalis/universalis. Sequencing of scalp tissue also captures the resident alphabeta T cells of normal skin. Mouse data revealed clearer TCR sharing than patient data did, a gap possibly tied to HLA.

From PBMCs, CD4+ and CD8+ T cells were sorted. Deletions cut 4 bases from V and 1 base from J, with 13 bases between. Germline CDR1 is MGHRA and CDR2 is YSYEKL. The CDR3 has 15 residues. A note on this clone: Its specificity is unknown.

Reverse transcribed after extraction, RNA yielded cDNA as the sequencing template. Assay used: immunoSEQ multiplex PCR; TCRdb lists only in-frame clones, some missing. The data contain about 140,000 clones, 62% of them singletons. The chain is built from TRBV4-1 and TRBJ2-5, with a possible D match to TRBD1 (6 bases). This sequence originates from a human donor in good health. Source material: CD8+ T cells sorted from blood. CDR3 DNA sequence: TGCGCCAGCAGCCGGGAACAGGGTCGCCAAGAGACCCAGTACTTC. Its translation is CASSREQGRQETQYF.